This is a list of T cell receptor beta chains from one sample in a study of T cells after somatic rescue of genetic block. Some clones are missing from TCRdb's copy, which holds only in-frame ones; the method was immunoSEQ multiplex PCR. The sample records 65,000 to 70,000 clones, 80% to 95% being singletons. The sample comprised peripheral blood mononuclear cells (PBMCs). These receptor sequences come from a man aged 35 to 55. Each CDR3 is given with its conserved first and last residue. The order of the fields is V gene, CDR3 protein.

TRBV20-1 CSARDLREQYF
TRBV10-2 CASSAQKLETQYF
TRBV5-1 CASSNPTGADEQYF
TRBV6-5 CASRSNRGSDTQYF
TRBV10-3 CAISDSPYNEQFF
TRBV19 CASSRQGQTYGYTF
TRBV12-5 CASGKTSGVYNEQFF
TRBV6-4 CASSDPYVRDRWQPQHF
TRBV28 CASRTGRTDTQYF
TRBV28 CASSLGTWGTNEKLFF
TRBV29-1 CSVEGFISWRESYNEQFF
TRBV10-3 CATGTSEGETQYF
TRBV9 CASSVEAGTYEQYF
TRBV6-1 CASSSRQGEFYF
TRBV2 CASSGYSTGELFF
TRBV18 CASSPLTTGISSGNTIYF